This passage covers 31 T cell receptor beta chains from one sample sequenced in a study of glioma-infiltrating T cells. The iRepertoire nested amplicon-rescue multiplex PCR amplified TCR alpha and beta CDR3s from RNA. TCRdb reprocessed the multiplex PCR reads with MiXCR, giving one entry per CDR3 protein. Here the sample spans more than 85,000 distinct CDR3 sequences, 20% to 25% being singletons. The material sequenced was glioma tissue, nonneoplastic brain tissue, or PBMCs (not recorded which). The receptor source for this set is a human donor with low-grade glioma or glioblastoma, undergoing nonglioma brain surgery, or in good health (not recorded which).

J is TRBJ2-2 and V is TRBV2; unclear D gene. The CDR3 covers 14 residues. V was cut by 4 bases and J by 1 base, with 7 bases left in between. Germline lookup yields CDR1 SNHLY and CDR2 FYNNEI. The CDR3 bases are TGTGCCAGCAGTGGGAGAAAGAACACCGGGGAGCTGTTTTTT. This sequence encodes CASSGRKNTGELFF.

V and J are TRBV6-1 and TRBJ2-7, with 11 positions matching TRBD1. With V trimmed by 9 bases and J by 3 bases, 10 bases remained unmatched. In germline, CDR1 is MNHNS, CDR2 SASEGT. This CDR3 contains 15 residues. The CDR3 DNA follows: TGTGCCAGTAGTCCTGGGACAGGGGGATTCTACGAGCAGTACTTC. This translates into CASSPGTGGFYEQYF.

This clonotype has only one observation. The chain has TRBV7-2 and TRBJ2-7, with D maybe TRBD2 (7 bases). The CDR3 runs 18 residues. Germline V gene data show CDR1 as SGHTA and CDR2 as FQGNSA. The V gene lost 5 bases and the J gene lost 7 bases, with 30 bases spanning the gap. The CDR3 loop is CASSPTPGGGRRPGEQYF. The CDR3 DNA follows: TGTGCCAGCAGCCCCACCCCGGGGGGCGGCAGGAGGCCGGGGGAGCAGTACTTC.

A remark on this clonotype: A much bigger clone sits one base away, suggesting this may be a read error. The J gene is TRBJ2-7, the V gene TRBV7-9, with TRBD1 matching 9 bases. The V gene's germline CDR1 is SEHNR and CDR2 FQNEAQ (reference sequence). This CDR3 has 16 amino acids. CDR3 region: CASSSRGGQGSYVQYF. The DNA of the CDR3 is TGTGCCAGCAGCTCGAGGGGGGGACAGGGCTCCTACGTGCAGTACTTC.

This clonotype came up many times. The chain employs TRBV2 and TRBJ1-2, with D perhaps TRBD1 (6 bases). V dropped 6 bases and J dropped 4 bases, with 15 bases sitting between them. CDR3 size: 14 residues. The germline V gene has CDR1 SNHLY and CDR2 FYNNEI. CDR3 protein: CASRGGGQSYGYTF. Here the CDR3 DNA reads TGTGCCAGCAGGGGTGGAGGACAGTCCTATGGCTACACCTTC.

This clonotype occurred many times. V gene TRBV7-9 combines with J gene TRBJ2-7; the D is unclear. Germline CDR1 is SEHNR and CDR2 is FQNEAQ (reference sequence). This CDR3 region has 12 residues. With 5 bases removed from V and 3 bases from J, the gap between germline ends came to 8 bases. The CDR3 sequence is CASSQTLYEQYF. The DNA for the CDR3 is TGTGCCAGCAGCCAAACCCTCTACGAGCAGTACTTC.

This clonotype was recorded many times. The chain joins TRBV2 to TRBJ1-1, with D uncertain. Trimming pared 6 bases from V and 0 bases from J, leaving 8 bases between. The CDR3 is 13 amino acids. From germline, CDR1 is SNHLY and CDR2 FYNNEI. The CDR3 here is CASRRGLNTEAFF. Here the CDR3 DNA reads TGTGCCAGCAGACGCGGACTGAACACTGAAGCTTTCTTT.

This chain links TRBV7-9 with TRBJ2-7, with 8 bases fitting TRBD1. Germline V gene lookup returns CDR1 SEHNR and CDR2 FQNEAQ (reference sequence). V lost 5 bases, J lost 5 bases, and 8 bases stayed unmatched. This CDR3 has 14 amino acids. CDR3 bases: TGTGCCAGCAGCAGACGAAACAGGGGGAACGAGCAGTACTTC. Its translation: CASSRRNRGNEQYF.

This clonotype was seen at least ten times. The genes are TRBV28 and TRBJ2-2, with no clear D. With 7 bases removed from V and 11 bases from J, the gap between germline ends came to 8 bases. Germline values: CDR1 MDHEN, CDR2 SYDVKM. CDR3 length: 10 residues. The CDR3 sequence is CASTGGELFF. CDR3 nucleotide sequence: TGTGCCAGCACTGGCGGCGAGCTGTTTTTT.

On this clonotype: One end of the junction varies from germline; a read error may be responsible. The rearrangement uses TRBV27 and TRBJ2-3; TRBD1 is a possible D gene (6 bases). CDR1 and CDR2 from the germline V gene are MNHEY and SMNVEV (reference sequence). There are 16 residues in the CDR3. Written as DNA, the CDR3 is TGTGCCAACAGTTTTATCACAGGGTCTTATCCAGATACGCGGTATTTT. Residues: CANSFITGSYPDTRYF.

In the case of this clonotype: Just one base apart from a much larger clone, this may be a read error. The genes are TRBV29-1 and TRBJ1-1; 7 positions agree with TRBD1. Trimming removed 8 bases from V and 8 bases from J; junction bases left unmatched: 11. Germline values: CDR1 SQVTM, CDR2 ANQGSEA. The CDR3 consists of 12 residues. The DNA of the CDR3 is TGCAGCACTTCAGGGGGGGGCCAGGAAGCTTTCTTT. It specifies CSTSGGGQEAFF.

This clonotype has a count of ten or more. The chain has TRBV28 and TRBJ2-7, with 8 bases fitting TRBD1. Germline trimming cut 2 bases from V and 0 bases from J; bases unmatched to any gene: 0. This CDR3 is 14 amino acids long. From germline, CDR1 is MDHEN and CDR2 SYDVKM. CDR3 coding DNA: TGTGCCAGCAGTTTAACAGGGGGCTCCTACGAGCAGTACTTC. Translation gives CASSLTGGSYEQYF.

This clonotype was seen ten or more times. CDR3 coding DNA: TGCAGTGCTAGAATCATGTCCACAGATACGCAGTATTTT. Its translation is CSARIMSTDTQYF. The chain recombines TRBV20-1 with TRBJ2-3, with D unclear. Per germline, CDR1 DFQATT and CDR2 SNEGSKA (reference sequence). CDR3 length: 13 residues. V lost 2 bases and J lost 2, with 8 bases in between.

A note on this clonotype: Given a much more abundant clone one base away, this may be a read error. The CDR3 reads CASIGPGAEYYGYTF. CDR3 DNA: TGTGCCAGCATCGGGCCCGGGGCGGAGTACTATGGCTACACCTTC. The J gene is TRBJ1-2, the V gene TRBV9; tentative D call: TRBD1 (5 bases). The CDR3 has 15 amino acids. Trimming cost V 6 bases and J 3 bases, with 18 bases left between them. CDR1 is SGDLS and CDR2 is YYNGEE in the germline V gene.

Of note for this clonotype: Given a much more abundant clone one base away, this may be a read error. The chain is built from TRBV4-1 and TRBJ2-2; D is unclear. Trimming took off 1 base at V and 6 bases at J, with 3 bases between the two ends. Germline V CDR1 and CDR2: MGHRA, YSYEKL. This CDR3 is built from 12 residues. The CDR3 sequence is CASSQAAGELFF. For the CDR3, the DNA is TGCGCCAGCAGCCAAGCTGCCGGGGAGCTGTTTTTT.

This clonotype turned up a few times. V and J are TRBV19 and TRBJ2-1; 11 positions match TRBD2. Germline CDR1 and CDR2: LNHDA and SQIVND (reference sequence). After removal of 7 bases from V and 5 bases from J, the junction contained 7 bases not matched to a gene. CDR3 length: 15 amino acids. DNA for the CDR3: TGTGCCAGTACCTCTAGCGGGGGGCCAAACAATGAGCAGTTCTTC. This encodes CASTSSGGPNNEQFF. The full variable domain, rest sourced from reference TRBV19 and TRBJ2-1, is DGGITQSPKYLFRKEGQNVTLSCEQNLNHDAMYWYRQDPGQGLRLIYYSQIVNDFQKGDIAEGYSVSREKKESFPLTVTSAQKNPTAFYLCASTSSGGPNNEQFFGPGTRLTVL.

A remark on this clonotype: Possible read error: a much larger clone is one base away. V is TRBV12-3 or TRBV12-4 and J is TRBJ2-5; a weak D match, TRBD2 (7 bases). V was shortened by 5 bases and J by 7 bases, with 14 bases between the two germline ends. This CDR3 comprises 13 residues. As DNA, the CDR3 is TGTGCCAGCAGTCGGAGAGGGGGGGGGACCCAGTACTTC. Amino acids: CASSRRGGGTQYF.

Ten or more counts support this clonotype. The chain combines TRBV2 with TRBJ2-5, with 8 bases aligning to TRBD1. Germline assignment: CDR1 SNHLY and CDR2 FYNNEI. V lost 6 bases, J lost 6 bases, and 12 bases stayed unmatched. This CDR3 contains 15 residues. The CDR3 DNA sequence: TGTGCCAGCAGCCGAGGACAGGGTACGTCGAAGACCCAGTACTTC. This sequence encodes CASSRGQGTSKTQYF.

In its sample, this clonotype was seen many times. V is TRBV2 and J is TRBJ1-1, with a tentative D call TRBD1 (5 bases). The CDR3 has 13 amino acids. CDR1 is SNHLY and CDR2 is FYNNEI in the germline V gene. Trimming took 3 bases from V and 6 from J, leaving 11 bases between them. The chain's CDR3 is CASSEPGRAEAFF. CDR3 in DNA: TGTGCCAGCAGTGAGCCAGGGAGGGCTGAAGCTTTCTTT.

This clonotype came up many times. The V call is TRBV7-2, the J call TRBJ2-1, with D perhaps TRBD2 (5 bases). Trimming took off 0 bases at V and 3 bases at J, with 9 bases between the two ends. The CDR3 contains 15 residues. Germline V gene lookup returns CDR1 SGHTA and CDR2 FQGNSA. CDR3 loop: CASSLAREYYNEQFF. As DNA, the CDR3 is TGTGCCAGCAGCTTAGCGAGGGAATACTACAATGAGCAGTTCTTC.

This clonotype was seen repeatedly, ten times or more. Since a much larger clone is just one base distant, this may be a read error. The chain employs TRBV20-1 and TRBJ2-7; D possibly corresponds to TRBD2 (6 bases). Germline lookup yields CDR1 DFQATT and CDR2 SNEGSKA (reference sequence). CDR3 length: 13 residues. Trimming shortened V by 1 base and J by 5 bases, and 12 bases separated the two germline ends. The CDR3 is CSARGAGHHEQYF. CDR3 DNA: TGCAGTGCTAGAGGTGCGGGGCATCACGAGCAGTACTTC.

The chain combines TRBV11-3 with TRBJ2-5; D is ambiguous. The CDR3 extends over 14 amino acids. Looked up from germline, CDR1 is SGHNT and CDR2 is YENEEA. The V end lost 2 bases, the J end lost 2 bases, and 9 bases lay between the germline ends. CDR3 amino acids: CASSLYPEQETQYF. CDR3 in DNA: TGTGCCAGCAGCTTATACCCAGAACAAGAGACCCAGTACTTC.

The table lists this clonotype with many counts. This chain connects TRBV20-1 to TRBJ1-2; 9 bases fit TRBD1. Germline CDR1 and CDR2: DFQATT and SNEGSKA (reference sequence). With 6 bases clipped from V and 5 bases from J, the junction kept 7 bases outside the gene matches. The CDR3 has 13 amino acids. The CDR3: CSAKGQGLYGYTF. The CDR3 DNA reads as TGCAGTGCAAAAGGACAGGGGCTGTATGGCTACACCTTC.

DNA of the CDR3: TGTGCCAGCAGCCAAGTTCAAGCACAGGGAGGGGACACTGAAGCTTTCTTT. As protein: CASSQVQAQGGDTEAFF. The chain joins TRBV4-2 to TRBJ1-1; TRBD1 might be the D (6 bases). Germline assignment: CDR1 LGHNA and CDR2 YNFKEQ. This CDR3 region has 17 residues. Trimming removed 1 base from V and 3 bases from J, with 18 bases in between.

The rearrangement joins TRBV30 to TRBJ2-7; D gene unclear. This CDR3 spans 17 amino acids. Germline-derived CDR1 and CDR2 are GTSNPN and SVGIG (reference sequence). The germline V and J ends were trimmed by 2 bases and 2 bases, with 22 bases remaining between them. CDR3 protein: CAWSSPPRLGMTYEQYF. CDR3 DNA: TGTGCCTGGAGTTCGCCCCCCAGGTTAGGGATGACCTACGAGCAGTACTTC.

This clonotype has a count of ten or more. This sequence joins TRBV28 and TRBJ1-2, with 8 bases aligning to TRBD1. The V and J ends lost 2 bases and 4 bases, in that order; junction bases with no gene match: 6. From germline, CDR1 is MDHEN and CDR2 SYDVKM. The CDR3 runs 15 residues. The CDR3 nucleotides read TGTGCCAGCAGTTTAGTTGGGGGACAGGTCTATGGCTACACCTTC. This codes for CASSLVGGQVYGYTF.

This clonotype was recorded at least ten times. CDR3 sequence reads: CATSRVSGQGTDTQYF. The CDR3 nucleotides read TGTGCCACCAGCAGAGTATCAGGACAGGGGACAGATACGCAGTATTTT. V gene TRBV15 combines with J gene TRBJ2-3; 9 nucleotides match TRBD1. Trimming removed 1 base from V and 3 bases from J; junction bases left unmatched: 5. CDR1 LNHNV and CDR2 YYDKDF come from the germline V gene (reference sequence). The CDR3 spans 16 residues.

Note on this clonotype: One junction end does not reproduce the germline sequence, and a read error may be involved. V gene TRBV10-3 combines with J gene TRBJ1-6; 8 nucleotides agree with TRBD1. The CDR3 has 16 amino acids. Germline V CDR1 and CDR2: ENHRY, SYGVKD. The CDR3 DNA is TGTGCCATCAGTGATCGGGACAGGAGTCGGAATTCACACCTCCACTTT. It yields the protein CAISDRDRSRNSHLHF.

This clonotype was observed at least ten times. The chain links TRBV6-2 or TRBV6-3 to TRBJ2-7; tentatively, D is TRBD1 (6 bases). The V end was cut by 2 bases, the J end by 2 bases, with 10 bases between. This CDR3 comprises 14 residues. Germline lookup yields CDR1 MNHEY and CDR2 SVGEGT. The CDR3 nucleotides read TGTGCCAGCAGTTACGCAGGGGATCCCTACGAGCAGTACTTC. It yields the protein CASSYAGDPYEQYF.

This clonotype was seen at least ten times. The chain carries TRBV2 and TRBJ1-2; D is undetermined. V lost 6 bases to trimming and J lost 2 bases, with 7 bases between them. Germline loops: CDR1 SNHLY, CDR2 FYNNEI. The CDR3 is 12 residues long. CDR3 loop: CASSLENYGYTF. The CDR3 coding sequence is TGTGCCAGCAGCCTAGAGAACTATGGCTACACCTTC.

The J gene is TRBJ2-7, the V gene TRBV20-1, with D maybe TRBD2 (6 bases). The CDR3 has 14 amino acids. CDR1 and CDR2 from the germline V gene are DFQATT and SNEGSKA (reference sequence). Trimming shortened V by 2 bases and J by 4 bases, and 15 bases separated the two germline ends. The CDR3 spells CSARPGTHPYEQYF. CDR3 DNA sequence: TGCAGTGCTAGACCCGGGACTCACCCTTACGAGCAGTACTTC.